A single sample gave rise to the 17 T cell receptor beta chains below, sequenced in a study of T cell responses to AZD1222 COVID-19 vaccine. Method: immunoSEQ multiplex PCR; TCRdb's copy keeps in-frame clones and lacks some. In the table there are tens of thousands of clones, approximately 89% of which are singletons. The specimen was peripheral blood, collected 28 days after the second AZD1222 dose. These receptors all stem from an adult who received the AZD1222 COVID-19 vaccine.

The chain joins TRBV5-4 to TRBJ2-3; 12 bases map to TRBD1. Trimming cost V 7 bases and J 6 bases; bases outside gene matches: 6. The CDR3 covers 14 residues. Per the germline V gene, CDR1 is SGHNT and CDR2 is YYREEE (reference sequence). The chain's CDR3 is CASSGQGASDTQYF. CDR3 sequence (DNA): TGTGCCAGCTCGGGACAGGGGGCGTCCGATACGCAGTATTTT.

V and J are TRBV4-2 and TRBJ2-3; 10 nucleotides line up with TRBD2. The ends lost 0 bases at V and 7 bases at J; junction bases unmatched: 4. CDR3 size: 15 residues. The germline V gene encodes CDR1 LGHNA and CDR2 YNFKEQ. CDR3 amino acids: CASSQEASGGYTQYF. As DNA, the CDR3 is TGTGCCAGCAGCCAAGAGGCTAGCGGGGGTTATACGCAGTATTTT.

This clone was seen just once. The chain employs TRBV24-1 and TRBJ2-7; a possible D gene is TRBD2 (7 bases). In germline, CDR1 is KGHDR, CDR2 SFDVKD. CDR3 length: 14 amino acids. Deletions cut 2 bases from V and 2 bases from J, with 9 bases between. The DNA of the CDR3 is TGTGCCACCAGTGATTCGGGGGGCGCCTACGAGCAGTACTTC. Protein: CATSDSGGAYEQYF.

Of note for this clone: Sequence at one end of the junction differs from germline and may be a read error. The rearrangement links TRBV7-7 to TRBJ2-5, with D perhaps being TRBD1 or TRBD2 (5 bases each). Germline values: CDR1 SSHAT, CDR2 FNYEAQ (reference sequence). The length of the CDR3 is 15 residues. CDR3 region: CASSLEGRDQETQYF. CDR3 DNA sequence: TGTGCTAGCAGCTTAGAGGGCAGGGACCAAGAGACCCAGTACTTC.

The chain recombines TRBV10-3 with TRBJ1-5, with unresolved D. Germline V gene data show CDR1 as ENHRY and CDR2 as SYGVKD. V lost 1 base, J lost 0 bases, and 10 bases lay in between. This CDR3 is 16 amino acids long. The CDR3 nucleotides read TGTGCCATCAGTGAGTTCAGCGACAATAGCAATCAGCCCCAGCATTTT. Its translation: CAISEFSDNSNQPQHF.

This clone was seen just once. The J gene is TRBJ2-1, the V gene TRBV10-2; maybe TRBD2 (6 bases). Germline V gene lookup returns CDR1 WSHSY and CDR2 SAAADI. The CDR3 runs to 14 residues. The V end lost 6 bases, the J end lost 2 bases, and 11 bases lay between the germline ends. The CDR3 region has the DNA TGCGCCAGCAGCGGGGGAACCGCCTACAATGAGCAGTTCTTC. It encodes CASSGGTAYNEQFF.

This clone was found once. This chain joins TRBV5-4 and TRBJ2-3; D uncertain. In germline, CDR1 is SGHNT, CDR2 YYREEE (reference sequence). The CDR3 is 15 amino acids. Trimming stripped 4 bases from V and 1 base from J, with 13 bases between. The CDR3 loop is CASSLPSFRTDTQYF. The CDR3 DNA sequence: TGTGCCAGCAGCCTGCCCTCCTTCCGCACAGATACGCAGTATTTT. Variable domain in full (rest from reference TRBV5-4 and TRBJ2-3): ETGVTQSPTHLIKTRGQQVTLRCSSQSGHNTVSWYQQALGQGPQFIFQYYREEENGRGNFPPRFSGLQFPNYSSELNVNALELDDSALYLCASSLPSFRTDTQYFGPGTRLTVL.

This clone has just one count. This rearrangement joins TRBV7-9 to TRBJ2-1; D possibly corresponds to TRBD1 (5 bases). From germline, CDR1 is SEHNR and CDR2 FQNEAQ (reference sequence). The CDR3 totals 15 residues. The V gene lost 5 bases and the J gene lost 6 bases, with 17 bases spanning the gap. The CDR3 coding sequence is TGTGCCAGCAGCCAAGCTGGGCAGGGTAGCAATGAGCAGTTCTTC. Its protein is CASSQAGQGSNEQFF.

The genes are TRBV9 and TRBJ2-5; 7 bases fit TRBD2. Losses at the gene ends were 0 bases for V and 0 bases for J; bases not matched to a gene: 2. CDR3 length: 15 amino acids. Germline loops: CDR1 SGDLS, CDR2 YYNGEE. In DNA form, the CDR3 reads TGTGCCAGCAGCGTAGGCGGGAGTCACCAAGAGACCCAGTACTTC. This encodes CASSVGGSHQETQYF.

This clone was detected only once. The chain has TRBV7-2 and TRBJ2-1, with TRBD2 matching over 10 bases. Losses at the gene ends were 3 bases for V and 3 bases for J; bases not matched to a gene: 2. The length of the CDR3 is 15 residues. Germline V gene lookup returns CDR1 SGHTA and CDR2 FQGNSA. The CDR3 DNA is TGTGCCAGCAGCTTCGTAGCGGGGGGCTACAATGAGCAGTTCTTC. Translation: CASSFVAGGYNEQFF.

This sequence joins TRBV27 and TRBJ1-5, with D perhaps TRBD1 (5 bases). Trimming took 2 bases from V and 8 from J, leaving 22 bases between them. Germline V lookup: CDR1 MNHEY, CDR2 SMNVEV (reference sequence). This CDR3 comprises 17 residues. The chain's CDR3 is CASSLMPDSLGKKPQHF. As DNA, the CDR3 is TGTGCCAGCAGTTTAATGCCCGACAGCCTTGGTAAGAAGCCCCAGCATTTT.

This CDR3 is CASSMLASPTDTQYF. The CDR3 bases are TGTGCCAGCAGTATGCTAGCGAGCCCGACAGATACGCAGTATTTT. V and J are TRBV2 and TRBJ2-3; a weak D match, TRBD2 (6 bases). This CDR3 spans 15 amino acids. Germline V CDR1 and CDR2: SNHLY, FYNNEI. Trimming pared 5 bases from V and 3 bases from J, leaving 15 bases between.

The CDR3 here is CASSLPQAANYGYTF. The CDR3 DNA sequence: TGTGCCAGCAGCTTACCTCAGGCGGCTAACTATGGCTACACCTTC. The chain employs TRBV7-9 and TRBJ1-2; no definite D call. The V and J ends lost 2 bases and 0 bases respectively, with 10 bases between them. Germline CDR1 SEHNR, CDR2 FQNEAQ (reference sequence). This CDR3 has 15 residues.

The chain uses TRBV2 and TRBJ2-7, with a possible D match to TRBD1 (5 bases). Trimming removed 1 base at V and 5 bases at J, with 15 bases between. The CDR3 is 15 amino acids. Germline V gene sequence: CDR1 SNHLY, CDR2 FYNNEI. CDR3 protein: CASSEVPREGDEQYF. CDR3 bases: TGTGCCAGCAGTGAAGTCCCCAGGGAAGGCGACGAGCAGTACTTC.

This clone was picked up a small number of times. The rearrangement joins TRBV19 to TRBJ1-6; D call uncertain. Germline CDR1 reads LNHDA; CDR2 reads SQIVND (reference sequence). CDR3 length: 12 amino acids. With 3 bases removed from V and 14 bases from J, the gap between germline ends came to 11 bases. The CDR3 reads CASSIGHIALHF. DNA for the CDR3: TGTGCCAGTAGTATTGGCCACATAGCCCTCCACTTT.

This sequence joins TRBV6-1 and TRBJ2-7; TRBD1 is a possible D gene (6 bases). Germline-derived CDR1 and CDR2 are MNHNS and SASEGT. This CDR3 is built from 14 residues. V was cut by 2 bases and J by 6 bases, with 14 bases left in between. The CDR3 nucleotides read TGTGCCAGCAGTGAACAGGGGCTCCTTGTCGAGCAGTACTTC. Amino acid sequence: CASSEQGLLVEQYF.

This clone was seen just once. The chain joins TRBV6-5 to TRBJ1-4, with TRBD1 matching over 10 bases. V was pared by 4 bases and J by 7 bases, with 6 bases of the junction left unmatched. Germline V gene sequence: CDR1 MNHEY, CDR2 SVGAGI. The CDR3 is 15 residues long. CDR3 sequence: CASSFGQGVVEKLFF. CDR3 DNA: TGTGCCAGCAGTTTTGGACAGGGGGTTGTTGAAAAACTGTTTTTT.